This T cell receptor (beta chain) originates from a study of T cell repertoires in cytomegalovirus infection. General observations from the study: What dominated the ex vivo response were HLA-C-restricted CMV-specific TCR beta clonotypes.

One entry per CDR3 protein results from TCRdb running MiXCR on the reads. The sample includes 170,000 or so distinct CDR3 sequences, 13% to 15% of them seen just once. Concerning this clonotype itself: Its antigen is as yet unknown.

Specimen: PBMCs. The clonotype comes from a human donor in good health (CMV status not recorded). Some clones in this sample may be carry-over from other donors' samples.

The CDR3 sequence is CAISGRQQSYEQYF. Written as DNA, the CDR3 is TGTGCCATCAGTGGACGACAGCAGTCCTACGAGCAGTACTTC. The J gene is TRBJ2-7, the V gene TRBV10-3, with D possibly matching TRBD1 (5 bases). This CDR3 comprises 14 residues. The V end was cut by 4 bases, the J end by 1 base, with 11 bases between. CDR1 is ENHRY, CDR2 SYGVKD, per germline.